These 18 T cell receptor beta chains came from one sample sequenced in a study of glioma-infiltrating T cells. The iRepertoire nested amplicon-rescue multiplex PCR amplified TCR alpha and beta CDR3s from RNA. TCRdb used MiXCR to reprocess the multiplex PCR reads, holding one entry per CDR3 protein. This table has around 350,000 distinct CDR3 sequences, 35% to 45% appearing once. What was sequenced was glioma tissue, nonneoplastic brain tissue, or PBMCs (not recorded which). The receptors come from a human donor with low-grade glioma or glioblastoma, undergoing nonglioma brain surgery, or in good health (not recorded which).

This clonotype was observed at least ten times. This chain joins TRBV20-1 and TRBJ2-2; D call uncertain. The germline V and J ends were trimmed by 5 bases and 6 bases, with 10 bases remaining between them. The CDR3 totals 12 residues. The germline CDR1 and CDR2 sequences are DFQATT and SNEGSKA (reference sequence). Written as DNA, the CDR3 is TGCAGTGCTCCCAAAGGAGCCGGGGAGCTGTTTTTT. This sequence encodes CSAPKGAGELFF.

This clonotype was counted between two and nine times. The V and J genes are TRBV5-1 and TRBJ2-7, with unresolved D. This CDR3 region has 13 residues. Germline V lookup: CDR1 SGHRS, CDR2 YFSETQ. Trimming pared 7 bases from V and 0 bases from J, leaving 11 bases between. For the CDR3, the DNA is TGCGCCAGCGGCCGGACGGACTCCTACGAGCAGTACTTC. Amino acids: CASGRTDSYEQYF.

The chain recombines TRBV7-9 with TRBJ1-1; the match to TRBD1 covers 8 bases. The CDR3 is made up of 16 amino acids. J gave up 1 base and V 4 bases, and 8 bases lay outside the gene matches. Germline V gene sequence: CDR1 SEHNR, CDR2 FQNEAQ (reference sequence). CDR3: CASSSPGRGPNTEAFF. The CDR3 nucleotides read TGTGCCAGCAGCTCTCCCGGCAGGGGGCCGAACACTGAAGCTTTCTTT.

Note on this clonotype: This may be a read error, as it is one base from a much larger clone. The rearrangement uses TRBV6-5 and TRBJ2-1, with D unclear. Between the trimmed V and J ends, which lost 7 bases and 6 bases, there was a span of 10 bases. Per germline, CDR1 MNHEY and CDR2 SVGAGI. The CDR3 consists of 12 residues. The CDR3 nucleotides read TGTGCCAGCACTCAACGGGCCAATGAGCAGTTCTTC. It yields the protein CASTQRANEQFF.

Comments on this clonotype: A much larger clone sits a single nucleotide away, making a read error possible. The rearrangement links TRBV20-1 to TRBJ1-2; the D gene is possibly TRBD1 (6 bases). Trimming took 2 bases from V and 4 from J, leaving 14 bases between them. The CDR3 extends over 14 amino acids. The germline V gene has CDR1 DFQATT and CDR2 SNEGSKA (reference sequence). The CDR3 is CSARYLGDIYGYTF. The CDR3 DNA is TGCAGTGCTAGATATTTGGGGGACATCTATGGCTACACCTTC.

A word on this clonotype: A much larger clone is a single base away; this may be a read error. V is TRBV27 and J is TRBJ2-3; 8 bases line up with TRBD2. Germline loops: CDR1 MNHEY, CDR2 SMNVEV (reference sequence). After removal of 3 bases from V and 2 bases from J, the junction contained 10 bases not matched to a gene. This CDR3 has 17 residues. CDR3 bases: TGTGCCAGCAGTTTCTTAACGGGAGGGCCAAACACAGATACGCAGTATTTT. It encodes CASSFLTGGPNTDTQYF.

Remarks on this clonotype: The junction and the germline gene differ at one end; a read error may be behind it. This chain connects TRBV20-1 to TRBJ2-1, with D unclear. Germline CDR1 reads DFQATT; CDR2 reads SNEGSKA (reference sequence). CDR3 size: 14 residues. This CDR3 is CSARGPLGNNKQFF. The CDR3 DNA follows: TGCAGTGCTAGAGGACCTCTGGGGAACAATAAGCAGTTCTTC.

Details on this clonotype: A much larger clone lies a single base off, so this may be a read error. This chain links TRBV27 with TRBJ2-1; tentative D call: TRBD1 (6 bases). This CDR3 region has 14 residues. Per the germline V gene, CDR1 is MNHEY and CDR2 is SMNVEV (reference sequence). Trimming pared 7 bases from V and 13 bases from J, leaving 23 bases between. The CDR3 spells CASTAPGTLETQFF. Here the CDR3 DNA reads TGTGCCAGCACCGCACCGGGGACATTAGAGACCCAGTTCTTC.

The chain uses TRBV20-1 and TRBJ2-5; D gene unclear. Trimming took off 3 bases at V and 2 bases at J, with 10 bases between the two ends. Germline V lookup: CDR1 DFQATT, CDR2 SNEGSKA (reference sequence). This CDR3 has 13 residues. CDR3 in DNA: TGCAGTGCTAGTTATCTGATTCAAGAGACCCAGTACTTC. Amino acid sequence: CSASYLIQETQYF.

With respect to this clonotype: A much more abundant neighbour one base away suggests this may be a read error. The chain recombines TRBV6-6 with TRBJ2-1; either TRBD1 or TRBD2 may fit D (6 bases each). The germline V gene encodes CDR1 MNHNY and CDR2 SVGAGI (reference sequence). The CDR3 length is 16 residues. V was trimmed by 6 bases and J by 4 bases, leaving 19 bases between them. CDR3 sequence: CASRKGEAVGYNEQFF. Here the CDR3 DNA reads TGTGCCAGCAGGAAGGGGGAGGCGGTAGGGTACAATGAGCAGTTCTTC.

CDR3 residues: CSSGAEGGGYGYTF. CDR3 sequence (DNA): TGCAGCTCGGGAGCGGAGGGGGGAGGCTATGGCTACACCTTC. This sequence joins TRBV29-1 and TRBJ1-2, with D maybe TRBD1 (6 bases). CDR1 and CDR2 from the germline V gene are SQVTM and ANQGSEA. Trimming removed 8 bases at V and 4 bases at J, with 20 bases between. This CDR3 has 14 residues.

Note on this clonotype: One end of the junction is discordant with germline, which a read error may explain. The CDR3 reads CANSPKMGGEKLFF. The CDR3 DNA sequence: TGTGCCAACTCACCGAAGATGGGTGGTGAAAAACTGTTTTTT. J is TRBJ1-4 and V is TRBV18; D call uncertain. In germline, CDR1 is KGHSH, CDR2 LQKENI. The CDR3 consists of 14 residues. The full variable domain, rest sourced from reference TRBV18 and TRBJ1-4, is NAGVMQNPRHLVRRRGQEARLRCSPMKGHSHVYWYRQLPEEGLKFMVYLQKENIIDESGMPKERFSAEFPKEGPSILRIQQVVRGDSAAYFCANSPKMGGEKLFFGSGTQLSVL.

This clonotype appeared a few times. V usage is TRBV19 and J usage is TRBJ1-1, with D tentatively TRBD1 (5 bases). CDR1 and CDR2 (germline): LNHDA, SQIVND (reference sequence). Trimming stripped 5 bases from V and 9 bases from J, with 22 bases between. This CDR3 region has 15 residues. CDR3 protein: CASSPRGLLGDQAFF. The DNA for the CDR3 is TGTGCCAGTAGTCCTCGGGGACTCCTCGGGGACCAAGCTTTCTTT.

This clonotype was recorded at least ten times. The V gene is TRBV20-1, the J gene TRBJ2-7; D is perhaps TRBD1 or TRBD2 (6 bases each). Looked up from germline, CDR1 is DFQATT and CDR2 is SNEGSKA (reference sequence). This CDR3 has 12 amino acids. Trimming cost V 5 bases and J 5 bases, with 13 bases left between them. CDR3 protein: CSAYGGGHEQYF. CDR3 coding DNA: TGCAGTGCTTACGGTGGGGGGCACGAGCAGTACTTC.

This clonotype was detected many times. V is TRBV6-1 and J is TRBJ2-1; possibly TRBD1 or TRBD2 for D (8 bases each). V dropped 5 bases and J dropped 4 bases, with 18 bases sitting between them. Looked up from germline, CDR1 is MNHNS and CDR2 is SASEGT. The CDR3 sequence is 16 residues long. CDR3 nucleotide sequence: TGTGCCAGCAGTTACAGCGGGGGACAGGCTTACAATGAGCAGTTCTTC. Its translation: CASSYSGGQAYNEQFF.

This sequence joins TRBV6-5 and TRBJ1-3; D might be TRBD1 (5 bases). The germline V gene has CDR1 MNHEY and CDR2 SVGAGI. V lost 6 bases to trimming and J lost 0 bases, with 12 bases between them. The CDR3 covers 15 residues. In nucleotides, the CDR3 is TGTGCCAGCAGGCTGACAGACCTCTCTGGAAACACCATATATTTT. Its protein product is CASRLTDLSGNTIYF.

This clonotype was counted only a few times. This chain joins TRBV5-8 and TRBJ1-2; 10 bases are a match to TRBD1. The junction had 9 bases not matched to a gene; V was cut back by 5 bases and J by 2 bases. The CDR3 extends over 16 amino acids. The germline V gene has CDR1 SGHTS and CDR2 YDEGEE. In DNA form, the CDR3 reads TGTGCCAGCAGTCGGACCGGGACAGGGGCAAACTATGGCTACACCTTC. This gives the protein CASSRTGTGANYGYTF.

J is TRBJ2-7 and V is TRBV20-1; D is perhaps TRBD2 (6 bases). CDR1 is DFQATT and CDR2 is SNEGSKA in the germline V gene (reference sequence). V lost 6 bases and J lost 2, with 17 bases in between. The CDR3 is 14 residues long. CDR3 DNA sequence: TGCAGTGCCACCCAGAGGAGGGATCCCTACGAGCAGTACTTC. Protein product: CSATQRRDPYEQYF.